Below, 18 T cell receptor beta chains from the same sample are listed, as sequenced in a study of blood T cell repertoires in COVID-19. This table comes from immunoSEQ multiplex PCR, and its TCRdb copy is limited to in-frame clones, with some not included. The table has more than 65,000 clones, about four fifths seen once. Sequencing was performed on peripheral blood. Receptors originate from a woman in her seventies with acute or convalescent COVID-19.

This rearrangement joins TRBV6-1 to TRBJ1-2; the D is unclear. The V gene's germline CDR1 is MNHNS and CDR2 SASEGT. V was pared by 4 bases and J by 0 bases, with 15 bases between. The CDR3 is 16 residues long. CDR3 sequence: CASSGEGTVPNYGYTF. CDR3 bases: TGTGCCAGCAGTGGTGAGGGTACCGTCCCTAACTATGGCTACACCTTC.

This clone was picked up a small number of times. The CDR3 region has the DNA TGTGCCAGCAGCACTCTTCGGGGACAGGGGGCGATTAACACTGAAGCTTTCTTT. As protein: CASSTLRGQGAINTEAFF. V and J are TRBV5-6 and TRBJ1-1; 12 nucleotides align to TRBD1. The germline V gene encodes CDR1 SGHDT and CDR2 YYEEEE. The CDR3 has 18 amino acids. V lost 4 bases, J lost 2 bases, and 12 bases stayed unmatched.

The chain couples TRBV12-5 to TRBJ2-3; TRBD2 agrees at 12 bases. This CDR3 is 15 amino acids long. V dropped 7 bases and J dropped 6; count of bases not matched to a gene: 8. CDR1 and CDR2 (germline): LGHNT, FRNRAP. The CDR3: CASAPTSGSMDTQYF. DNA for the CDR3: TGTGCTAGTGCCCCGACTAGCGGGAGTATGGATACGCAGTATTTT.

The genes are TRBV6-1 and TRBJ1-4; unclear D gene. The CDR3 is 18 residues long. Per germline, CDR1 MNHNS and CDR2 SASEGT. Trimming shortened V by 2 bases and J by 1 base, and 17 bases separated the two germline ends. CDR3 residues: CASSEIPFPRQTNEKLFF. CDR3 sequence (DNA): TGTGCCAGCAGTGAAATCCCTTTTCCTAGGCAAACTAATGAAAAACTGTTTTTT.

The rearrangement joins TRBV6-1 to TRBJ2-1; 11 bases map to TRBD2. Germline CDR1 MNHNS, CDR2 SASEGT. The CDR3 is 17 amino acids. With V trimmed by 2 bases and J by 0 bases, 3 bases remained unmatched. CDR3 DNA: TGTGCCAGCAGTGAAAATAGCGGGGGGGGCTCCTACAATGAGCAGTTCTTC. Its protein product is CASSENSGGGSYNEQFF.

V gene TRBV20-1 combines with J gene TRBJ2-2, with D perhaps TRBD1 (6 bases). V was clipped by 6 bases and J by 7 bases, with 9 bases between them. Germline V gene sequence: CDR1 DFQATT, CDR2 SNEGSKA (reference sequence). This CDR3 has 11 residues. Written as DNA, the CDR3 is TGCAGTGCCATGGGACACGGGGAGCTGTTTTTT. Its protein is CSAMGHGELFF.

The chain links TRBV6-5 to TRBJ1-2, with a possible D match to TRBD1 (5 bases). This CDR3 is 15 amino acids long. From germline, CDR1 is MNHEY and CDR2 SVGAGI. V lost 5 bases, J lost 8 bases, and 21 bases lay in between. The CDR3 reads CASSKQQGFVLGYTF. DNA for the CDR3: TGTGCCAGCAGTAAACAGCAGGGCTTTGTGTTGGGCTACACCTTC.

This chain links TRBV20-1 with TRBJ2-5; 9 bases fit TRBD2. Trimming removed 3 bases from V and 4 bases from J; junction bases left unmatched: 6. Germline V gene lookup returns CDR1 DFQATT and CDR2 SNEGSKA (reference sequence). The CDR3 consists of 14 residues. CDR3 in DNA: TGCAGTGCTAGTTGGCGGGAGGGCGGAGAGACCCAGTACTTC. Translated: CSASWREGGETQYF.

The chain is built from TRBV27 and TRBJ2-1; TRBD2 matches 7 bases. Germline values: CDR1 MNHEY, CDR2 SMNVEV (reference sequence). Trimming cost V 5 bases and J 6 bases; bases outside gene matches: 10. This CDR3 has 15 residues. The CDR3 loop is CASSPAGEPGNEQFF. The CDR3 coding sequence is TGTGCCAGCAGTCCGGCGGGAGAACCGGGCAATGAGCAGTTCTTC.

DNA of the CDR3: TGTGCCAGCAGTATACAGAGCCAAGAGACCCAGTACTTC. Translation: CASSIQSQETQYF. V usage is TRBV12-3 or TRBV12-4 and J usage is TRBJ2-5; no clear D gene. Between the trimmed V and J ends, which lost 5 bases and 1 base, there was a span of 8 bases. The CDR3 extends over 13 amino acids.

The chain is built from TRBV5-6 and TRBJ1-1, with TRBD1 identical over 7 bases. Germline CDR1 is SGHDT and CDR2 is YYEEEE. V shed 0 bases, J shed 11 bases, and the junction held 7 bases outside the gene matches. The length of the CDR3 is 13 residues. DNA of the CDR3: TGTGCCAGCAGCTTGGTCACAGGGGCCGTGGCTTTCTTT. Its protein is CASSLVTGAVAFF.

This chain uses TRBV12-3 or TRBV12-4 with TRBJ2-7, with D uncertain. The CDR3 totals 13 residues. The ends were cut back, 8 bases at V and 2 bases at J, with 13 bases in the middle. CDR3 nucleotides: TGTGCCAGCGGTGTCATGGGCGCCTACGAGCAGTACTTC. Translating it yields CASGVMGAYEQYF.

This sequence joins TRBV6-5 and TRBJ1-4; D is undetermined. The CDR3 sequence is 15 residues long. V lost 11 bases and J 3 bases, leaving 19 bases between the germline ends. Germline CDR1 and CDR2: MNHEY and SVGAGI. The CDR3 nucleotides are TGTGCCCGTCCGATCACGGGTCGGGCTAATGAAAAACTGTTTTTT. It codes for CARPITGRANEKLFF.

The chain's CDR3 is CASSTDSSQLWAEQYF. In DNA form, the CDR3 reads TGTGCCAGTAGTACGGACAGTAGCCAACTTTGGGCCGAGCAGTACTTC. J is TRBJ2-7 and V is TRBV19; a possible D gene is TRBD1 (6 bases). From germline, CDR1 is LNHDA and CDR2 SQIVND (reference sequence). The CDR3 covers 16 residues. V lost 4 bases, J lost 6 bases, and 22 bases lay in between.

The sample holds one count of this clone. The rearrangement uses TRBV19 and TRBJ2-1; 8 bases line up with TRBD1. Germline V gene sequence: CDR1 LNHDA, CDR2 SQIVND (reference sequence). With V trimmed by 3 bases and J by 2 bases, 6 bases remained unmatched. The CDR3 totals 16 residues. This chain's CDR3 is CASSIPGQGPYNEQFF. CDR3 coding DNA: TGTGCCAGTAGTATCCCTGGACAGGGTCCCTACAATGAGCAGTTCTTC.

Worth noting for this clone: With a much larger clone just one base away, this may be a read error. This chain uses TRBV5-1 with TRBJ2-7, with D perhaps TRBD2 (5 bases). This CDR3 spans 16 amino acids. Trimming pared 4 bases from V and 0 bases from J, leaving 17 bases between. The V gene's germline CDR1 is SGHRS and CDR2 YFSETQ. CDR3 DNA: TGCGCCAGCAGCACAGAGGGCAATCGGGTCTCCTACGAGCAGTACTTC. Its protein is CASSTEGNRVSYEQYF. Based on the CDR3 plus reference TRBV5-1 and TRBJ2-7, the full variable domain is KAGVTQTPRYLIKTRGQQVTLSCSPISGHRSVSWYQQTPGQGLQFLFEYFSETQRNKGNFPGRFSGRQFSNSRSEMNVSTLELGDSALYLCASSTEGNRVSYEQYFGPGTRLTVT.

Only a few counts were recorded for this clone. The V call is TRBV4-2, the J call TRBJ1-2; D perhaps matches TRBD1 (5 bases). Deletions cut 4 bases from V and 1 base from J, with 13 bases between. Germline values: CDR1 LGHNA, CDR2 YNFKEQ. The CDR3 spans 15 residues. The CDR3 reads CASSRRTGGNYGYTF. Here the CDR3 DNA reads TGTGCCAGCAGCCGAAGGACGGGGGGTAACTATGGCTACACCTTC.

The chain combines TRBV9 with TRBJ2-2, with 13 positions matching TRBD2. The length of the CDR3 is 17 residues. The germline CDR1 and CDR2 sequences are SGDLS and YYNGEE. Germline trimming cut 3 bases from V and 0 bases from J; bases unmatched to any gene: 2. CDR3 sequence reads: CASSAGTSGTNTGELFF. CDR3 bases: TGTGCCAGCAGCGCCGGGACTAGCGGGACGAACACCGGGGAGCTGTTTTTT.